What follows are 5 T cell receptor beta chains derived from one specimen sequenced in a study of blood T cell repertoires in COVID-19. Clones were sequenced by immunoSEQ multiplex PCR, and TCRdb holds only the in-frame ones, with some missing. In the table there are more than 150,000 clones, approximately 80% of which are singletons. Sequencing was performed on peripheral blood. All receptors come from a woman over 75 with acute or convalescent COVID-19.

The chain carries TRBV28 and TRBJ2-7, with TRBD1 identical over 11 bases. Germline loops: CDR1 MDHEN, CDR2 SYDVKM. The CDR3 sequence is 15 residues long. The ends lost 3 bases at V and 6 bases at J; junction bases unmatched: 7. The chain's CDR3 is CASSLGGTGGTEQYF. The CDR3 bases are TGTGCCAGCAGTTTGGGGGGGACAGGGGGAACCGAGCAGTACTTC.

The chain's CDR3 is CASSRDSLSGANVLTF. In DNA form, the CDR3 reads TGTGCCAGCAGTAGGGACAGCCTTTCTGGGGCCAACGTCCTGACTTTC. The V and J genes are TRBV6-2 or TRBV6-3 and TRBJ2-6, with 7 bases matching TRBD1. V lost 5 bases to trimming and J lost 1 base; unmatched junction nucleotides: 5. The CDR3 loop spans 16 amino acids. Germline V gene data show CDR1 as MNHEY and CDR2 as SVGEGT.

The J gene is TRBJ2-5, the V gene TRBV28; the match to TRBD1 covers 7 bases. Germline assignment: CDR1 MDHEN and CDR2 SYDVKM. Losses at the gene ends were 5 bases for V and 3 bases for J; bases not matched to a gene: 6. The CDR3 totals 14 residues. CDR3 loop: CASSPLDREETQYF. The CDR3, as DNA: TGTGCCAGCAGTCCCCTCGACAGGGAAGAGACCCAGTACTTC.

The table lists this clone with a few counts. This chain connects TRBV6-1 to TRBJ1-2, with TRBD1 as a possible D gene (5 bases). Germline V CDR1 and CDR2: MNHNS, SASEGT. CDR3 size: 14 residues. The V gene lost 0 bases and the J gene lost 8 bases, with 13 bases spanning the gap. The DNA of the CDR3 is TGTGCCAGCAGTGAAGCGGAGGGGACCTACGGCTACACCTTC. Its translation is CASSEAEGTYGYTF.

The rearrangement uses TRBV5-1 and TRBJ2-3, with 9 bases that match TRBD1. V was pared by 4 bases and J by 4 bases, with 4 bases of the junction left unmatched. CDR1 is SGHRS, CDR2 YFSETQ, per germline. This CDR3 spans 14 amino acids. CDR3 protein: CASSTGQGSDTQYF. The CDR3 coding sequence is TGCGCCAGCAGCACAGGACAGGGGTCAGATACGCAGTATTTT.